A single sample gave rise to the 6 T cell receptor beta chains below, sequenced in a study of long-term antiretroviral therapy in people with HIV (dated by TCRdb to 2021 to 2024). The immunoSEQ hsTCRB v3.0 assay was used at survey level resolution to sequence the TRB variable region. Drawn from immuneACCESS, this table holds only the in-frame rearrangements with V and J called that TCRdb kept. Clones are partly lost; checked studies trace under half to an unresolved V gene and leave the rest unexplained. The sample records some 21,000 clones, 76% of which are singletons. 9% to 15% of the sample comes from the top ten. Sequencing used unsorted PBMCs, obtained around 1.8 years before starting antiretroviral therapy. The receptors originated from a woman between 40 and 50 years old with HIV.

This clone occurred a few times. The chain links TRBV6-5 to TRBJ1-2; 9 bases map to TRBD1. V was pared by 6 bases and J by 5 bases, with 10 bases of the junction left unmatched. CDR3 length: 15 residues. Germline lookup yields CDR1 MNHEY and CDR2 SVGAGI. CDR3 nucleotide sequence: TGTGCCAGCAGCTCCAAACAGGGGGCTGGATATGGCTACACCTTC. Protein sequence: CASSSKQGAGYGYTF.

The V call is TRBV7-2, the J call TRBJ1-2; TRBD1 matches 8 bases. The CDR3 runs to 15 residues. Germline V gene data show CDR1 as SGHTA and CDR2 as FQGNSA. After removal of 5 bases from V and 5 bases from J, the junction contained 10 bases not matched to a gene. CDR3 DNA sequence: TGTGCCAGCAGCAGTCCAGGGGGCGGCCAGTATGGCTACACCTTC. The encoded protein is CASSSPGGGQYGYTF.

This chain uses TRBV5-6 with TRBJ2-2; TRBD1 matches 7 bases. Germline loops: CDR1 SGHDT, CDR2 YYEEEE. V trimming: 5 bases; J trimming: 6 bases; junction bases outside the gene matches: 10. This CDR3 is 15 amino acids long. CDR3 sequence: CASSSDRKFPGELFF. The CDR3 bases are TGTGCCAGCAGTTCGGACAGGAAATTTCCCGGGGAGCTGTTTTTT.

This clone has only one observation. This sequence joins TRBV5-4 and TRBJ2-2; D may be TRBD1 (6 bases). The germline gives CDR1 SGHNT, CDR2 YYREEE (reference sequence). V was clipped by 4 bases and J by 13 bases, with 26 bases between them. The CDR3 has 16 residues. Written as DNA, the CDR3 is TGTGCCAGCAGCCCCCCCGCGGCGACAGGAACCCCCGGGCTGTTTTTT. Its translation: CASSPPAATGTPGLFF.

The chain has TRBV7-2 and TRBJ1-2; 10 bases map to TRBD1. The germline V gene encodes CDR1 SGHTA and CDR2 FQGNSA. Trimming removed 4 bases from V and 5 bases from J; junction bases left unmatched: 4. There are 14 residues in the CDR3. The CDR3 loop reads CASSSDRGPYGYTF. The CDR3 DNA follows: TGTGCCAGCAGCTCCGACAGGGGGCCTTATGGCTACACCTTC.

This clone was counted a few times. The gene calls are TRBV5-1 and TRBJ1-1; the match to TRBD1 covers 7 bases. V lost 0 bases to trimming and J lost 4 bases; unmatched junction nucleotides: 3. The CDR3 extends over 14 amino acids. In germline, CDR1 is SGHRS, CDR2 YFSETQ. CDR3 residues: CASSLGQGFTEAFF. The CDR3 bases are TGCGCCAGCAGCTTGGGACAGGGTTTCACTGAAGCTTTCTTT.